Given below is one T cell receptor (beta chain) in context. What it binds is unknown. The data were taken from a study of T cell responses to AZD1222 COVID-19 vaccine. This CDR3 region has 14 residues. V shed 0 bases and J shed 4 bases, with 10 bases lying between them. CDR1 is SGHDT and CDR2 is YYEEEE in the germline V gene. Sequencing used immunoSEQ multiplex PCR; TCRdb keeps in-frame clones, though not all of them. The sample holds about 150,000 clones, about 87% seen once. Study results and limitations: After the peak T cell response, and only then, were repertoires sampled. Researchers report vaccine-associated CD4 TCRs spanning spike, with dominance at 160-218 and 743-854. Per reports, nearly half of all spike-specific TCRs target regions that are unmutated in variants.

This receptor was identified in an adult in good health. The sample consisted of peripheral blood, taken on day 0 of AZD1222 vaccination. The J gene is TRBJ1-2, the V gene TRBV5-6; no firm D call. CDR3 protein: CASSLVGGSYGYTF. Written as DNA, the CDR3 is TGTGCCAGCAGCTTGGTGGGAGGCTCCTATGGCTACACCTTC. Full variable domain (remainder filled in from reference TRBV5-6 and TRBJ1-2): DAGVTQSPTHLIKTRGQQVTLRCSPKSGHDTVSWYQQALGQGPQFIFQYYEEEERQRGNFPDRFSGHQFPNYSSELNVNALLLGDSALYLCASSLVGGSYGYTFGSGTRLTVV.